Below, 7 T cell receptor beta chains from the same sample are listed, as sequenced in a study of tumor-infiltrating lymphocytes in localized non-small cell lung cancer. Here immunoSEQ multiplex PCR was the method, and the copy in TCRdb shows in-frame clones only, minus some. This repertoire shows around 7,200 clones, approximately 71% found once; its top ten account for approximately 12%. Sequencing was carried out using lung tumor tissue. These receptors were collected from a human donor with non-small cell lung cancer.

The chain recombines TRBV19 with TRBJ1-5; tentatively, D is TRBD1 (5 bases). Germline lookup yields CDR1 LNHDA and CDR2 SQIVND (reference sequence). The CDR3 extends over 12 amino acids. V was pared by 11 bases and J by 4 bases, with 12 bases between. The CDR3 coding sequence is TGTGCCGGTAAAACAGGTAATCAGCCCCAGCATTTT. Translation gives CAGKTGNQPQHF.

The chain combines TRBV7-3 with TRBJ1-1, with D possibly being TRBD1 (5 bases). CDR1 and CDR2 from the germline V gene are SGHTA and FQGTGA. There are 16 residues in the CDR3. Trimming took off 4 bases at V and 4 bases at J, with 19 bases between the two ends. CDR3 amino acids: CASSSQGAGYSTEAFF. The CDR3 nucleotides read TGTGCCAGCAGCTCCCAAGGTGCAGGGTATAGCACTGAAGCTTTCTTT. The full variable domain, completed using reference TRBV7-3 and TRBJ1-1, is GAGVSQTPSNKVTEKGKYVELRCDPISGHTALYWYRQSLGQGPEFLIYFQGTGAADDSGLPNDRFFAVRPEGSVSTLKIQRTERGDSAVYLCASSSQGAGYSTEAFFGQGTRLTVV.

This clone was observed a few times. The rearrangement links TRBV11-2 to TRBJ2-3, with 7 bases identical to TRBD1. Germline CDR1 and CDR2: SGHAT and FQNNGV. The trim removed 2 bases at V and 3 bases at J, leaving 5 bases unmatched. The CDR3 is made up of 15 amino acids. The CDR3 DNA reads TGTGCCAGCAGCTTAATACCAGGGGGTACAGATACGCAGTATTTT. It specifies CASSLIPGGTDTQYF.

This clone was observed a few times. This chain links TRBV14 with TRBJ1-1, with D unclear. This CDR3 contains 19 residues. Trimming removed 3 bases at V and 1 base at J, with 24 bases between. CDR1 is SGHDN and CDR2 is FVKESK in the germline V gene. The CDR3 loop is CASSQYSSSTAGQNTEAFF. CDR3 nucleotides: TGTGCCAGCAGCCAGTACTCCTCCTCGACGGCGGGTCAGAACACTGAAGCTTTCTTT. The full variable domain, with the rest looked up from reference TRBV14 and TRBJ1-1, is EAGVTQFPSHSVIEKGQTVTLRCDPISGHDNLYWYRRVMGKEIKFLLHFVKESKQDESGMPNNRFLAERTGGTYSTLKVQPAELEDSGVYFCASSQYSSSTAGQNTEAFFGQGTRLTVV.

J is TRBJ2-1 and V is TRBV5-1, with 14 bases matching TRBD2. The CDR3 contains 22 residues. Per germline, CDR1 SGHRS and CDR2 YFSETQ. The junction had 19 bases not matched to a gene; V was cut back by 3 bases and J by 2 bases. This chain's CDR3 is CASSYYPGQRGLAGDTYNEQFF. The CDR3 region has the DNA TGCGCCAGCAGCTATTACCCCGGACAGAGGGGACTAGCGGGGGATACCTACAATGAGCAGTTCTTC.

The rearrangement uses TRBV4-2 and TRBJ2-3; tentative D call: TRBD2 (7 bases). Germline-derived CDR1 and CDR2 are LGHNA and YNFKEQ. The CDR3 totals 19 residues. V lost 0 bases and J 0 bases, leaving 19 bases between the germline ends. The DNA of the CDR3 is TGTGCCAGCAGCCAAGAGGGGGGGCCCGGGACCCGTAGCACAGATACGCAGTATTTT. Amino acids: CASSQEGGPGTRSTDTQYF.

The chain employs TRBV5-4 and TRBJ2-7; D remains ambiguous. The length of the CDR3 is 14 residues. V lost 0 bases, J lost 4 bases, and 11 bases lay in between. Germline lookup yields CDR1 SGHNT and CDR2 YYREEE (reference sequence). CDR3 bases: TGTGCCAGCAGCTTGGATTGGGGTATGTACGAGCAGTACTTC. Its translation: CASSLDWGMYEQYF.